Listed below are T cell receptor beta chains from one sample, sequenced in a study of cytomegalovirus exposure and HLA in healthy donors. Sequencing used immunoSEQ multiplex PCR; TCRdb keeps in-frame clones, though not all of them. The data show roughly 200,000 clones, roughly 76% seen once. The sample comprised PBMCs. These TCRs come from a woman aged 25 to 39 in good health and CMV-seropositive. CDR3s include the opening cysteine and the closing phenylalanine or tryptophan. The order of the fields is CDR3 protein, CDR3 DNA, V gene, D gene, CDR3 length, clone size, J gene. The D gene is left open where the match is weak. Clone size appears in some rows only: once, few, many, or a class for an expanded clone.

CDR3aa: CASSPGGRIETQYF
CDR3nt: TGTGCCAGCAGTCCGGGGGGGCGGATAGAGACCCAGTACTTC
v_gene: TRBV5-6
d_gene: TRBD2
len: 14
abundance: .
j_gene: TRBJ2-5

CDR3aa: CASSRTGQGGYEQYF
CDR3nt: TGTGCCAGTAGTCGGACCGGACAGGGTGGCTACGAGCAGTACTTC
v_gene: TRBV19
d_gene: TRBD1
len: 15
abundance: .
j_gene: TRBJ2-7

CDR3aa: CASSSDGGWPQHF
CDR3nt: TGTGCCAGCAGTTCGGACGGAGGTTGGCCCCAGCATTTT
v_gene: TRBV28
d_gene: .
len: 13
abundance: .
j_gene: TRBJ1-5

CDR3aa: CASSRRGQGDTGELFF
CDR3nt: TGTGCCAGCAGTCGCCGTGGACAGGGCGACACCGGGGAGCTGTTTTTT
v_gene: TRBV6-6
d_gene: TRBD1
len: 16
abundance: few
j_gene: TRBJ2-2

CDR3aa: CASSNRGVNTGELFF
CDR3nt: TGCGCCAGCAGCAACAGGGGTGTGAACACCGGGGAGCTGTTTTTT
v_gene: TRBV5-1
d_gene: TRBD1
len: 15
abundance: .
j_gene: TRBJ2-2

CDR3aa: CASSGQGGTNEKLFF
CDR3nt: TGTGCCAGCAGCGGACAGGGTGGGACTAATGAAAAACTGTTTTTT
v_gene: TRBV2
d_gene: TRBD1
len: 15
abundance: few
j_gene: TRBJ1-4

CDR3aa: CASSEPGMGSPLHF
CDR3nt: TGTGCCAGCAGTGAACCGGGGATGGGTTCACCCCTCCACTTT
v_gene: TRBV6-1
d_gene: .
len: 14
abundance: .
j_gene: TRBJ1-6

CDR3aa: CASSSRDTQYF
CDR3nt: TGTGCCAGCAGTTCCCGAGATACGCAGTATTTT
v_gene: TRBV28
d_gene: .
len: 11
abundance: .
j_gene: TRBJ2-3

CDR3aa: CASSLLAGGRETQYF
CDR3nt: TGTGCCAGCAGCTTGCTAGCGGGAGGACGAGAGACCCAGTACTTC
v_gene: TRBV5-6
d_gene: TRBD2
len: 15
abundance: .
j_gene: TRBJ2-5

CDR3aa: CATYRGLTNSPLHF
CDR3nt: TGTGCCACCTACAGGGGCCTTACAAATTCACCCCTCCACTTT
v_gene: TRBV28
d_gene: TRBD1
len: 14
abundance: .
j_gene: TRBJ1-6

CDR3aa: CASSFGTGPINTEAFF
CDR3nt: TGCGCCAGCAGCTTCGGGACAGGGCCCATTAACACTGAAGCTTTCTTT
v_gene: TRBV5-1
d_gene: TRBD1
len: 16
abundance: .
j_gene: TRBJ1-1

CDR3aa: CASRTGGSSYEQYF
CDR3nt: TGTGCCAGTAGAACAGGGGGTAGTTCCTACGAGCAGTACTTC
v_gene: TRBV19
d_gene: TRBD1
len: 14
abundance: few
j_gene: TRBJ2-7

CDR3aa: CAISPTSGHSYNEQFF
CDR3nt: TGTGCCATCAGCCCGACTAGCGGTCACTCCTACAATGAGCAGTTCTTC
v_gene: TRBV10-3
d_gene: TRBD2
len: 16
abundance: .
j_gene: TRBJ2-1

CDR3aa: CASTIRQGGEAFF
CDR3nt: TGTGCCAGCACTATAAGACAGGGAGGCGAAGCTTTCTTT
v_gene: TRBV6-6
d_gene: TRBD1
len: 13
abundance: .
j_gene: TRBJ1-1

CDR3aa: CSVTGGQETQYF
CDR3nt: TGCAGCGTGACAGGGGGGCAAGAGACCCAGTACTTC
v_gene: TRBV29-1
d_gene: TRBD1
len: 12
abundance: once
j_gene: TRBJ2-5

CDR3aa: CASSPPYREGQETQYF
CDR3nt: TGTGCCAGCTCACCACCGTACAGGGAGGGGCAGGAGACCCAGTACTTC
v_gene: TRBV18
d_gene: .
len: 16
abundance: once
j_gene: TRBJ2-5

CDR3aa: CASSRSLGQGNYNEQFF
CDR3nt: TGTGCCAGCAGCCGTAGTCTAGGGCAGGGCAACTACAATGAGCAGTTCTTC
v_gene: TRBV9
d_gene: .
len: 17
abundance: .
j_gene: TRBJ2-1